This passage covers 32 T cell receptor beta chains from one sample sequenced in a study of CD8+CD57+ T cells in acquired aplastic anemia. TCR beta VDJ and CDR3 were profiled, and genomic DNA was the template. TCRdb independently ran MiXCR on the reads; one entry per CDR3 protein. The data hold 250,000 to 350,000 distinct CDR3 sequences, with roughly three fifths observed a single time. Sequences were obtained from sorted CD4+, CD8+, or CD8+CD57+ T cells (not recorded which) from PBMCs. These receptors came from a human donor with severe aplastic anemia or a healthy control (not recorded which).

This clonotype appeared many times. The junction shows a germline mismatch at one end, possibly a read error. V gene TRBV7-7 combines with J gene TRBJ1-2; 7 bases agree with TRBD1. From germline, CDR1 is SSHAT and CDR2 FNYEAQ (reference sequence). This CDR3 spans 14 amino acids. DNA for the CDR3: TGTGCTAGCAGCCCACTCGGGACAGCGGGAGGCTACACCTTC. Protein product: CASSPLGTAGGYTF.

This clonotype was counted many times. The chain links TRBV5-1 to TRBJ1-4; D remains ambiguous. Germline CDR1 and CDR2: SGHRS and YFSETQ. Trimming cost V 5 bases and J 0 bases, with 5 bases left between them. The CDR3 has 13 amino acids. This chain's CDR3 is CASSTATNEKLFF. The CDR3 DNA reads TGCGCCAGCAGTACGGCAACTAATGAAAAACTGTTTTTT.

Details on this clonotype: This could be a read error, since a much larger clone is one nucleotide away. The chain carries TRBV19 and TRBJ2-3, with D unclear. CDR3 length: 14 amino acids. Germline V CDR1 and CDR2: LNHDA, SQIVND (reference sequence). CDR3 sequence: CASSPTLPTDAQYF. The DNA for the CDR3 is TGTGCCAGCAGCCCAACACTCCCCACAGATGCGCAGTATTTT.

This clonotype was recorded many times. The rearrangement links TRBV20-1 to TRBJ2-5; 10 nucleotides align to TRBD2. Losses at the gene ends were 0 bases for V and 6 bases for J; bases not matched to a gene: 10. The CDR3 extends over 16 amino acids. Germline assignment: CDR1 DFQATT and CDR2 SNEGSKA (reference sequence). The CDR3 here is CSARESGGGIRKTQYF. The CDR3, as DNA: TGCAGTGCTAGAGAGAGCGGGGGGGGCATTAGAAAGACCCAGTACTTC.

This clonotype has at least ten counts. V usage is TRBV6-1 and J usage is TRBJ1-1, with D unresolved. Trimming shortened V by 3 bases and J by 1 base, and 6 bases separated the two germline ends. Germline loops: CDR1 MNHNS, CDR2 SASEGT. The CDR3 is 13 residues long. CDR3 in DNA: TGTGCCAGCAGTGACGAATGGAACACTGAAGCTTTCTTT. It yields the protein CASSDEWNTEAFF.

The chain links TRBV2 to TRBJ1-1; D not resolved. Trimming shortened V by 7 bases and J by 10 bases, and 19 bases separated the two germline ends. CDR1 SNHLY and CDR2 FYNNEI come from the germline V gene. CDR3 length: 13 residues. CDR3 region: CASTGRTLAGAFF. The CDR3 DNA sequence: TGTGCCAGCACAGGACGGACTCTGGCGGGAGCTTTCTTT.

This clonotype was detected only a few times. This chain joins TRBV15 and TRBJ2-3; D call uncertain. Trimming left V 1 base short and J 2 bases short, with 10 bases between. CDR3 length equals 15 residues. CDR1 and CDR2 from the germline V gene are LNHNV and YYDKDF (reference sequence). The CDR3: CATSRGQTSTDTQYF. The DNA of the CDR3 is TGTGCCACCAGCAGAGGGCAGACATCCACAGATACGCAGTATTTT.

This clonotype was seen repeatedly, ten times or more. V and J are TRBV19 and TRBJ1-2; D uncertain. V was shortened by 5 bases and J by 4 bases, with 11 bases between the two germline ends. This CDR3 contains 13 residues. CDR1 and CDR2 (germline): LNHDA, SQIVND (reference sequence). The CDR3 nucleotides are TGTGCCAGTAGTGTAGCCTTGGCCTATGGCTACACCTTC. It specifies CASSVALAYGYTF. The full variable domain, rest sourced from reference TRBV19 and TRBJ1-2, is DGGITQSPKYLFRKEGQNVTLSCEQNLNHDAMYWYRQDPGQGLRLIYYSQIVNDFQKGDIAEGYSVSREKKESFPLTVTSAQKNPTAFYLCASSVALAYGYTFGSGTRLTVV.

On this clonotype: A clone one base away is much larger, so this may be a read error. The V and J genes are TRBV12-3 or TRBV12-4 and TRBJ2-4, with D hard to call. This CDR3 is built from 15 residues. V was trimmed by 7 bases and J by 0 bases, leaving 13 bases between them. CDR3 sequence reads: CASNLTSLAKNIQYF. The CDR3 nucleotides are TGTGCCAGCAACCTGACCTCACTAGCCAAAAACATTCAGTACTTC.

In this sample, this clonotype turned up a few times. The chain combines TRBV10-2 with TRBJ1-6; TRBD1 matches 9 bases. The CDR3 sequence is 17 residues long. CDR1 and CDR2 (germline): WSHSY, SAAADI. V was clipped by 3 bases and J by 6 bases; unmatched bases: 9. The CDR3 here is CASSDLGQGWRNSPLHF. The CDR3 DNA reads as TGCGCCAGCAGTGACCTGGGACAGGGCTGGCGTAATTCACCCCTCCACTTT.

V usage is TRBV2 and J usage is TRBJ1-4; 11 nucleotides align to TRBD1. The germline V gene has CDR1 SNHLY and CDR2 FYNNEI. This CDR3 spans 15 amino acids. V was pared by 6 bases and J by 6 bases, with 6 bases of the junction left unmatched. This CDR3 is CASRKDRGHYEKLFF. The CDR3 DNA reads TGTGCCAGCAGGAAGGACAGGGGGCACTATGAAAAACTGTTTTTT.

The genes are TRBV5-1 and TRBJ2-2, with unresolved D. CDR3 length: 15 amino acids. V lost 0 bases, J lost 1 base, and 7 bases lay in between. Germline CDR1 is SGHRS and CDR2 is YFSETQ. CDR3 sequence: CASSLGSGNTGELFF. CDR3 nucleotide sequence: TGCGCCAGCAGCTTGGGGTCGGGGAACACCGGGGAGCTGTTTTTT.

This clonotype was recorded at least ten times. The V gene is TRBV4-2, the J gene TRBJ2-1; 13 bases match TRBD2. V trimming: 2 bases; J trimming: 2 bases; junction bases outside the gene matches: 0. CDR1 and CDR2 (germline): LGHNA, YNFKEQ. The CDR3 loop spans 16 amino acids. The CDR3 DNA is TGTGCCAGCAGCCAAACTAGCGGGGGGGCCTACAATGAGCAGTTCTTC. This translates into CASSQTSGGAYNEQFF.

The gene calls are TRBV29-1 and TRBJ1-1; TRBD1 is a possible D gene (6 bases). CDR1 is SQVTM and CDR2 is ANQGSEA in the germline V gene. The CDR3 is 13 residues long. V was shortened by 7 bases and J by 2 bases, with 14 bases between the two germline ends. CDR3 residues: CSGQQGFNTEAFF. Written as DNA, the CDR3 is TGCAGCGGCCAACAGGGTTTCAACACTGAAGCTTTCTTT.

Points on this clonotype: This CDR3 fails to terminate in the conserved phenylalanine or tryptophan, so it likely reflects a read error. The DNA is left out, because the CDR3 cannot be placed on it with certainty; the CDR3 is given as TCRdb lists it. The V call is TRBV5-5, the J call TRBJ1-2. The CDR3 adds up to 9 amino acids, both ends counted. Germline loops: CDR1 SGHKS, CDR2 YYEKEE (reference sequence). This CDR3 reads CASSQDLQL.

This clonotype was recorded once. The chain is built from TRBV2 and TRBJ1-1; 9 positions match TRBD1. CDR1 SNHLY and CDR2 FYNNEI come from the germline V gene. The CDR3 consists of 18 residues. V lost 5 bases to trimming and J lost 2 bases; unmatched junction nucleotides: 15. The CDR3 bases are TGTGCCAGCAGTTCCCCGACCGGGACAGGGTCGTCCAACACTGAAGCTTTCTTT. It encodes CASSSPTGTGSSNTEAFF. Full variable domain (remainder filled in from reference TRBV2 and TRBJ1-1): EPEVTQTPSHQVTQMGQEVILRCVPISNHLYFYWYRQILGQKVEFLVSFYNNEISEKSEIFDDQFSVERPDGSNFTLKIRSTKLEDSAMYFCASSSPTGTGSSNTEAFFGQGTRLTVV.

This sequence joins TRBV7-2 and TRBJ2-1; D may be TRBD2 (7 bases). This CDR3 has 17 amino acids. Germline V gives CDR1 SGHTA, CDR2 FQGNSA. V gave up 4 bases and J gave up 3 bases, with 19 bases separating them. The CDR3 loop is CASSSAGVGAVYNEQFF. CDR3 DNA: TGTGCCAGCAGCTCCGCGGGGGTGGGGGCGGTCTACAATGAGCAGTTCTTC.

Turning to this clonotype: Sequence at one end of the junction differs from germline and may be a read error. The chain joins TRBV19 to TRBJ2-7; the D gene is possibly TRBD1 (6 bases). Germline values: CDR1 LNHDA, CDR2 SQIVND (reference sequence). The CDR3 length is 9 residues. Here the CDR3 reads CASSIRGQF. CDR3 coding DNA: TGTGCCAGTAGTATACGAGGACAGTTC.

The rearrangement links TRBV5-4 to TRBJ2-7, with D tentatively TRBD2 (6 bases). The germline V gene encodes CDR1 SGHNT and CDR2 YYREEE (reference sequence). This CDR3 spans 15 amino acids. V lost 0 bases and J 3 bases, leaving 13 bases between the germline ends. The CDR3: CASSLGGANNYEQYF. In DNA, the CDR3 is TGTGCCAGCAGCTTGGGCGGGGCTAACAACTACGAGCAGTACTTC.

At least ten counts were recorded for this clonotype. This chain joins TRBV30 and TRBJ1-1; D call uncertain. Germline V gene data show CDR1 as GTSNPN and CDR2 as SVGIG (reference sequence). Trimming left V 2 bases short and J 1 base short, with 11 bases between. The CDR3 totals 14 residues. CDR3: CAWSTWPQNTEAFF. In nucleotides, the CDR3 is TGTGCCTGGAGTACGTGGCCCCAGAACACTGAAGCTTTCTTT.

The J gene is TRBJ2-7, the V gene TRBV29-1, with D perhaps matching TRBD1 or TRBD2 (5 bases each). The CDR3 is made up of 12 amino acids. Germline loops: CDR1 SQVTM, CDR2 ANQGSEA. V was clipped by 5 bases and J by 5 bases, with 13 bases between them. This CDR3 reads CSVQRGDHEQYF. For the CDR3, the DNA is TGCAGCGTTCAAAGAGGGGACCACGAGCAGTACTTC.

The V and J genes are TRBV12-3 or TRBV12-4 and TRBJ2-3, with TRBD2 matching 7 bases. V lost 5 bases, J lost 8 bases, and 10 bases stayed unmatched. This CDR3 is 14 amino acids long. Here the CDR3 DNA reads TGTGCCAGCAGTCTCTACGGACTAGAAGGTACGCAGTATTTT. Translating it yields CASSLYGLEGTQYF.

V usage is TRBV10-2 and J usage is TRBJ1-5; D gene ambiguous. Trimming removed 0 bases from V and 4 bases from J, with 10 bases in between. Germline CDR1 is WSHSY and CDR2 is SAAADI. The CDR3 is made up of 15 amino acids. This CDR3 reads CASSESGYRNQPQHF. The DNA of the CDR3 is TGCGCCAGCAGTGAGTCGGGGTATCGGAATCAGCCCCAGCATTTT.

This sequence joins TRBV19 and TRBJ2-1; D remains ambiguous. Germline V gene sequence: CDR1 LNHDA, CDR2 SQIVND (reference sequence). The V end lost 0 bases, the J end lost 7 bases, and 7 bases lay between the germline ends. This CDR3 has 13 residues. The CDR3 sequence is CASSIDRANEQFF. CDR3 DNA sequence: TGTGCCAGTAGTATAGATCGAGCAAATGAGCAGTTCTTC.

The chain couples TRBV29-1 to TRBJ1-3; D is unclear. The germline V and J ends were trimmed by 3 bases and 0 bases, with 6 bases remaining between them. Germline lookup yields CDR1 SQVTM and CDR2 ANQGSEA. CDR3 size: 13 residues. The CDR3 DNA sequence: TGCAGCGTTGAGGTTCACTCTGGAAACACCATATATTTT. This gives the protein CSVEVHSGNTIYF.

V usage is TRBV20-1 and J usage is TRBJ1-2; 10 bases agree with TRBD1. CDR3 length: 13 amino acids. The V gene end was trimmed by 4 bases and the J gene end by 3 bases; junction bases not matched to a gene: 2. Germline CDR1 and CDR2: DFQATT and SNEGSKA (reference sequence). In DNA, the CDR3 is TGCAGTGCTACCGACAGGGGGCACTATGGCTACACCTTC. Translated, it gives CSATDRGHYGYTF.

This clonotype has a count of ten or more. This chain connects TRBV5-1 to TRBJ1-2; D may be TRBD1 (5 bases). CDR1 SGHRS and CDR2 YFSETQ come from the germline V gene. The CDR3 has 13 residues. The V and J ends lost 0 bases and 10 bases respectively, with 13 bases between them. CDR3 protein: CASSLGQGSTYTF. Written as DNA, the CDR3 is TGCGCCAGCAGCTTGGGGCAGGGAAGTACCTACACCTTC. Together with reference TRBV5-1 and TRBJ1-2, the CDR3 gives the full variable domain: KAGVTQTPRYLIKTRGQQVTLSCSPISGHRSVSWYQQTPGQGLQFLFEYFSETQRNKGNFPGRFSGRQFSNSRSEMNVSTLELGDSALYLCASSLGQGSTYTFGSGTRLTVV.

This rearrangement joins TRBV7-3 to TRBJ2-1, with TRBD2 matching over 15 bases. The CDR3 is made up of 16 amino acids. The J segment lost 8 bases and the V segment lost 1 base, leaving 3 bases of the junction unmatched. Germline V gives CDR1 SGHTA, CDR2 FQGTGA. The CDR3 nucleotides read TGTGCCAGCAGCTTAAGGGGACTAGCGGGGGGCGATGAGCAGTTCTTC. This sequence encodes CASSLRGLAGGDEQFF.

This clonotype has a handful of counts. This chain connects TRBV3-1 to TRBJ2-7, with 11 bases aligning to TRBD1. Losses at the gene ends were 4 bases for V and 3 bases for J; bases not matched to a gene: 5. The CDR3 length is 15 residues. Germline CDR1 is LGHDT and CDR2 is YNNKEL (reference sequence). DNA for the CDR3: TGTGCCAGCAGCCTGGGACAGGGGGGTAACTACGAGCAGTACTTC. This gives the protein CASSLGQGGNYEQYF.

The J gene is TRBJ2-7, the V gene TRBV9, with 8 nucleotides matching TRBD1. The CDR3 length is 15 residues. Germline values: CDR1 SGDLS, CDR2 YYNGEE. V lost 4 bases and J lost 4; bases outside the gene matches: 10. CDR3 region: CASSKRGGQGYEQYF. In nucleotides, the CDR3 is TGTGCCAGCAGCAAGAGGGGAGGACAGGGTTACGAGCAGTACTTC.

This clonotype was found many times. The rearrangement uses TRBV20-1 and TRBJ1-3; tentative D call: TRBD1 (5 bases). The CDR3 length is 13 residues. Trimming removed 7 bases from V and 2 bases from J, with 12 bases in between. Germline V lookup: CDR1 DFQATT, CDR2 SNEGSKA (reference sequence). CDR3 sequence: CSVGWGAGNTIYF. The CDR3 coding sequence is TGCAGTGTCGGGTGGGGGGCTGGAAACACCATATATTTT.

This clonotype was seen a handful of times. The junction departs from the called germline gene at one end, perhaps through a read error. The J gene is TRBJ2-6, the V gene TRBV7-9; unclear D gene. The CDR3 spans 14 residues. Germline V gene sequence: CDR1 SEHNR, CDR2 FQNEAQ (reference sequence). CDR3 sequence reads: CASSLVQSATVLTF. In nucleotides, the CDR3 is TGTGCCAGCAGCTTAGTACAGAGTGCCACCGTCCTGACTTTC.